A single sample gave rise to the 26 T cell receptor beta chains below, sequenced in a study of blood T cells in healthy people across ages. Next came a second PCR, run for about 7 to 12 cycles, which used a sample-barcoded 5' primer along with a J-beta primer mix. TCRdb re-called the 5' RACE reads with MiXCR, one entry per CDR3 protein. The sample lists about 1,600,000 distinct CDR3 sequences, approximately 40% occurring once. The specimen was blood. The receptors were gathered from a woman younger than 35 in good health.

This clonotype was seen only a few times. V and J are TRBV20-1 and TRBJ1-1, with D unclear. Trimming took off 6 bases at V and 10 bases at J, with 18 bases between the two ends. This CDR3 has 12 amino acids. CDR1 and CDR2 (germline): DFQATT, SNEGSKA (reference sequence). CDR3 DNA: TGCAGTGCAATTTTGACCCGGAGAGGAGCTTTCTTT. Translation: CSAILTRRGAFF.

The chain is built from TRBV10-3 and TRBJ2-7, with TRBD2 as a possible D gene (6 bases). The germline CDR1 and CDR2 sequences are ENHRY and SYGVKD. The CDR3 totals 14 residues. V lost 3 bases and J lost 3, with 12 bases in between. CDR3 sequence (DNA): TGTGCCATCAGTGATGGGGGGTCCAACTACGAGCAGTACTTC. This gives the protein CAISDGGSNYEQYF.

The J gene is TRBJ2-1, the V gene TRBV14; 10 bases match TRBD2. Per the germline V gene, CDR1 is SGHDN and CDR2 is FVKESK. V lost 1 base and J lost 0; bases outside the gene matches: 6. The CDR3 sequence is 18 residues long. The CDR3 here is CASSQGVERGGSYNEQFF. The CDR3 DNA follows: TGTGCCAGCAGCCAAGGGGTCGAGCGGGGGGGCTCCTACAATGAGCAGTTCTTC.

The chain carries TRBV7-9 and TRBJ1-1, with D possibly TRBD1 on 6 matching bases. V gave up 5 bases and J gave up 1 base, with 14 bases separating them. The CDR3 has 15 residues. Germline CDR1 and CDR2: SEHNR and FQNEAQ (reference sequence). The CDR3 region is CASSGRDTSNTEAFF. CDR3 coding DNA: TGTGCCAGCAGCGGTCGGGACACCTCGAACACTGAAGCTTTCTTT.

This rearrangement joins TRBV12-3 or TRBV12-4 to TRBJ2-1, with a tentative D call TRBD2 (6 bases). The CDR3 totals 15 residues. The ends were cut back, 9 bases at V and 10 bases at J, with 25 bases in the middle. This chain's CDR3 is CASFGRDLPSNEQFF. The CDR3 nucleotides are TGTGCCAGTTTTGGGCGGGACTTACCCTCGAACGAGCAGTTCTTC.

Here the CDR3 reads CASSRRGGEETQYF. CDR3 DNA: TGTGCCAGCAGCCGAAGAGGGGGAGAAGAGACCCAGTACTTC. The chain joins TRBV3-1 to TRBJ2-5; TRBD1 is a possible D gene (6 bases). The CDR3 is 14 amino acids. Trimming cost V 4 bases and J 3 bases, with 12 bases left between them. Per the germline V gene, CDR1 is LGHDT and CDR2 is YNNKEL (reference sequence).

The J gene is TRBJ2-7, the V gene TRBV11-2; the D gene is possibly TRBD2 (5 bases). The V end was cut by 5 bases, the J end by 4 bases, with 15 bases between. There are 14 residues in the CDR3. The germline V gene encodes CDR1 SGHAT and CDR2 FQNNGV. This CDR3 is CASSPSWELYEQYF. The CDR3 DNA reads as TGTGCCAGCAGCCCAAGCTGGGAGTTATACGAGCAGTACTTC.

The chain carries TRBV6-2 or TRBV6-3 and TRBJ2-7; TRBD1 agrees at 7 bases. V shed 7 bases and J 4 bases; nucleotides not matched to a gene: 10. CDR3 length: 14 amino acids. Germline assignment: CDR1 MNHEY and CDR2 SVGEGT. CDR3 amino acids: CASTPPGQIYEQYF. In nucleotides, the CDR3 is TGTGCCAGCACACCACCGGGACAGATTTACGAGCAGTACTTC.

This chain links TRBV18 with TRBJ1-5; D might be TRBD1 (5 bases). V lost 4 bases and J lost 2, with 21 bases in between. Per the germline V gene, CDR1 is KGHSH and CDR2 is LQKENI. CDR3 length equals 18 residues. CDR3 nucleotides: TGTGCCAGCTCACTGACCCCCCACAGGTCTAGGGGCAATCAGCCCCAGCATTTT. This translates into CASSLTPHRSRGNQPQHF. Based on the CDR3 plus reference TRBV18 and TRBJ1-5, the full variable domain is NAGVMQNPRHLVRRRGQEARLRCSPMKGHSHVYWYRQLPEEGLKFMVYLQKENIIDESGMPKERFSAEFPKEGPSILRIQQVVRGDSAAYFCASSLTPHRSRGNQPQHFGDGTRLSIL.

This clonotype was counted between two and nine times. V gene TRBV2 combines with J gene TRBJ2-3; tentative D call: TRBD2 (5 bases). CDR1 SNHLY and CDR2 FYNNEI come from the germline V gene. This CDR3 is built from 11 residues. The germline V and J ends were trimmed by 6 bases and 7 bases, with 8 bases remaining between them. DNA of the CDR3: TGTGCCAGCAGACTAGAAAATACGCAGTATTTT. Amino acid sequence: CASRLENTQYF.

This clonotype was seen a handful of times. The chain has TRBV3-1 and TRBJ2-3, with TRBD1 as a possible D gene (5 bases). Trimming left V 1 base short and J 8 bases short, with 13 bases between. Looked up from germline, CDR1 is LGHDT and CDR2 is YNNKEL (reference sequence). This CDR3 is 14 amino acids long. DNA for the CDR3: TGTGCCAGCAGCCAAGCGGACATCCCGGGTACGCAGTATTTT. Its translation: CASSQADIPGTQYF.

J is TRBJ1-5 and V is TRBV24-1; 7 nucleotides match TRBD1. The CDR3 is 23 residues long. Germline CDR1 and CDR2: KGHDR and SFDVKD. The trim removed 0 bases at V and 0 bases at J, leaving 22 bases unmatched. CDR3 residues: CATSDLLGPRGGDSMNSNQPQHF. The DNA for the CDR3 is TGTGCCACCAGTGATTTGCTTGGACCCCGGGGTGGGGACAGTATGAATAGCAATCAGCCCCAGCATTTT.

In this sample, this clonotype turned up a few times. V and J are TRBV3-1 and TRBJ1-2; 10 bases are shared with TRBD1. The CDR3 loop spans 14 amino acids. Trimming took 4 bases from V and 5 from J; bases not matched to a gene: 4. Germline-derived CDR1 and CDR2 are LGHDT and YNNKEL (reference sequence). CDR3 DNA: TGTGCCAGCAGCCCGACAGGGGGCCTATATGGCTACACCTTC. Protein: CASSPTGGLYGYTF.

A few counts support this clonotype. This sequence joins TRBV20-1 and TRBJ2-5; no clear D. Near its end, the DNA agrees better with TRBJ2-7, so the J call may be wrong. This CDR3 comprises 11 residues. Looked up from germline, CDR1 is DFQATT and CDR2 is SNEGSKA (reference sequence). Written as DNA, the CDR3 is TGCAGTGCCAGGCGTATCAACGAGCAGTACTTC. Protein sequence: CSARRINEQYF.

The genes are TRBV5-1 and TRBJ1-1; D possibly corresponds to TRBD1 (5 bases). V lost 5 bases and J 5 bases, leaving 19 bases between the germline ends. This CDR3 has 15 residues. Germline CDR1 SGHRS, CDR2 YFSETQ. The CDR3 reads CASSPLAGVGTEAFF. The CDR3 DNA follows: TGCGCCAGCAGTCCCCTCGCGGGGGTAGGGACTGAAGCTTTCTTT. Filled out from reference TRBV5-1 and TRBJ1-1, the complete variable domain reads KAGVTQTPRYLIKTRGQQVTLSCSPISGHRSVSWYQQTPGQGLQFLFEYFSETQRNKGNFPGRFSGRQFSNSRSEMNVSTLELGDSALYLCASSPLAGVGTEAFFGQGTRLTVV.

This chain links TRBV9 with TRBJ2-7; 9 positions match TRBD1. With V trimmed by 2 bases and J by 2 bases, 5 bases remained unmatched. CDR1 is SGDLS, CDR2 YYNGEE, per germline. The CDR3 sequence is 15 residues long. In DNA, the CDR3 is TGTGCCAGCAGCGTCCAAGGACAGGGGCCCTACGAGCAGTACTTC. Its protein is CASSVQGQGPYEQYF.

The CDR3 nucleotides are TGTGCCAGAAGCTTGGCCAACCAAGAGACCCAGTACTTC. Amino acids: CARSLANQETQYF. The chain recombines TRBV5-3 with TRBJ2-5, with D hard to call. TRBV5-3 is designated an ORF whose function remains uncertain. Trimming shortened V by 0 bases and J by 0 bases, and 3 bases separated the two germline ends. There are 13 residues in the CDR3.

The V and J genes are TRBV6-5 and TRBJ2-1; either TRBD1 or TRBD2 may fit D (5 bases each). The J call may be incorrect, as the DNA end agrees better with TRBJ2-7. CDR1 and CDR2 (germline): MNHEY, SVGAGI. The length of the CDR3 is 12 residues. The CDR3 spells CAGIGRGQEQYF. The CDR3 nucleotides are TGTGCCGGCATCGGCCGGGGCCAGGAGCAGTACTTC.

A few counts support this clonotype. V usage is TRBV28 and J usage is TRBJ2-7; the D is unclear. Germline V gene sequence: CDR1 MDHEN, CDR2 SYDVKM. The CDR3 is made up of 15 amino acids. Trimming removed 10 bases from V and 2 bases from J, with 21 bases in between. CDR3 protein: CAIRISDGVPYEQYF. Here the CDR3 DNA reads TGTGCCATCCGGATATCGGACGGAGTTCCCTACGAGCAGTACTTC.

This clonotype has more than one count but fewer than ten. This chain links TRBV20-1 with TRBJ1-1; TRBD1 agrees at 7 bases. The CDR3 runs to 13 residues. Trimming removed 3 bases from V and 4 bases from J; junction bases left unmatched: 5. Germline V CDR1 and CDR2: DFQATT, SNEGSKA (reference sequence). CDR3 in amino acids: CSARGDSSTEAFF. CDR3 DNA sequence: TGCAGTGCTAGGGGGGACAGTTCCACTGAAGCTTTCTTT.

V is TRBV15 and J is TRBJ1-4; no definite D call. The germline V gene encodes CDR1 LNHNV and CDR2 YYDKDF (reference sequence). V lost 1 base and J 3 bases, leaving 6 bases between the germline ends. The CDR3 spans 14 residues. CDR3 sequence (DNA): TGTGCCACCAGCAGAGGGTTACCTAATGAAAAACTGTTTTTT. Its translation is CATSRGLPNEKLFF.

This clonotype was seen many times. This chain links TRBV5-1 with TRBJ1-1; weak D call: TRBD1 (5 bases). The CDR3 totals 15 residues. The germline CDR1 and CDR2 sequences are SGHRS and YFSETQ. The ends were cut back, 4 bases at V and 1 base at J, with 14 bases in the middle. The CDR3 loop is CASSLGGVENTEAFF. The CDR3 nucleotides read TGCGCCAGCAGCCTGGGAGGGGTCGAGAACACTGAAGCTTTCTTT.

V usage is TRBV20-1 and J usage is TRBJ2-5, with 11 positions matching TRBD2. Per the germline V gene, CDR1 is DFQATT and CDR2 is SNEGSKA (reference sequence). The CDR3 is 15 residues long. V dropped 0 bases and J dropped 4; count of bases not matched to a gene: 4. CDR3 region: CSARELAGDLETQYF. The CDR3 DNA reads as TGCAGTGCTAGAGAACTAGCGGGAGATTTAGAGACCCAGTACTTC.

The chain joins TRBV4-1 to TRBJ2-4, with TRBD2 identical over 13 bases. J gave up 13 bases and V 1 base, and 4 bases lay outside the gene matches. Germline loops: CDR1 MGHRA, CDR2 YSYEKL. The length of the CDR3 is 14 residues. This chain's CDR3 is CASSQGLAGGHQYF. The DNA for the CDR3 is TGCGCCAGCAGCCAAGGACTAGCGGGAGGCCACCAGTACTTC.

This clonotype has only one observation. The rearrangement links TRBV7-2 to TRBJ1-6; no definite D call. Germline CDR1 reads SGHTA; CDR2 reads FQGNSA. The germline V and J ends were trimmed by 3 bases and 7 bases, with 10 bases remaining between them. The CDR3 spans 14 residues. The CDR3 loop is CASSFFRTNSPLHF. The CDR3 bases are TGTGCCAGCAGCTTTTTTCGTACCAATTCACCCCTCCACTTT.

As DNA, the CDR3 is TGCAGTGCTCCCCGTCAACACGTACCGGGAGATGGCTACACCTTC. This encodes CSAPRQHVPGDGYTF. The V and J genes are TRBV20-1 and TRBJ1-2; D gene ambiguous. The ends were cut back, 5 bases at V and 6 bases at J, with 22 bases in the middle. Per germline, CDR1 DFQATT and CDR2 SNEGSKA (reference sequence). The CDR3 is 15 residues long.